These T cell receptor beta chains were read from a single sample in a study of cytomegalovirus exposure and HLA in healthy donors. Assay used: immunoSEQ multiplex PCR; TCRdb lists only in-frame clones, some missing. Among approximately 170,000 clones, approximately 80% were seen once, and the ten largest hold approximately 2.2%. The specimen was PBMCs. The receptors derive from a male donor in good health and CMV-seronegative. Both conserved end residues are part of each CDR3.

j_gene: TRBJ2-1
v_gene: TRBV7-8
CDR3aa: CASSLETAWGHPSYNEQFF

j_gene: TRBJ1-2
v_gene: TRBV7-9
CDR3aa: CASSRLINYGYTF

j_gene: TRBJ1-4
v_gene: TRBV11-2
CDR3aa: CASRTTPGVNEKLFF

j_gene: TRBJ1-1
v_gene: TRBV7-2
CDR3aa: CASSLAGMVSTEAFF

j_gene: TRBJ2-7
v_gene: TRBV25-1
CDR3aa: CASSGPGGESSYEQYF

j_gene: TRBJ1-5
v_gene: TRBV6-5
CDR3aa: CASSYTTGGNQPQHF

j_gene: TRBJ2-7
v_gene: TRBV4-1
CDR3aa: CASSQEGGSSYEQYF

j_gene: TRBJ1-4
v_gene: TRBV4-3
CDR3aa: CASSHLRTGSDEKLFF

j_gene: TRBJ2-5
v_gene: TRBV6-1
CDR3aa: CASGGTGSSTQYF

j_gene: TRBJ2-3
v_gene: TRBV5-1
CDR3aa: CASSSTSGRSDTQYF

j_gene: TRBJ2-2
v_gene: TRBV6-5
CDR3aa: CASRPGTSVGGELFF

j_gene: TRBJ2-5
v_gene: TRBV7-9
CDR3aa: CASRGPRGVLETQYF

j_gene: TRBJ2-1
v_gene: TRBV7-6
CDR3aa: CASSLTGLEYNEQFF

j_gene: TRBJ2-7
v_gene: TRBV15
CDR3aa: CATSRRQGYEQYF

j_gene: TRBJ1-5
v_gene: TRBV27
CDR3aa: CASSLQGQNNQPQHF

j_gene: TRBJ2-5
v_gene: TRBV5-1
CDR3aa: CASSLATSGRETQYF

j_gene: TRBJ2-2
v_gene: TRBV10-3
CDR3aa: CAISVGGAANTGELFF

j_gene: TRBJ1-2
v_gene: TRBV14
CDR3aa: CASSTTGGGGYTF

j_gene: TRBJ1-5
v_gene: TRBV23-1
CDR3aa: CASRKDRRHQPQHF

j_gene: TRBJ1-1
v_gene: TRBV28
CDR3aa: CASSFLLNTEAFF

j_gene: TRBJ1-2
v_gene: TRBV9
CDR3aa: CASSVDRQGYGYPF

j_gene: TRBJ2-3
v_gene: TRBV7-3
CDR3aa: CASSPRAGDTDTQYF